These 13 T cell receptor beta chains came from one sample sequenced in a study of T-cell reconstitution after alpha-beta-depleted transplantation in children. Unique molecular identifiers were used to barcode this TCRbeta library. TCRdb reanalysed the PCR reads using MiXCR and keeps one entry per CDR3 protein. The sample has some 640,000 distinct CDR3 sequences, 15% to 20% seen once. The sequenced sample was PBMCs from the stem cell graft donor, obtained from the stem cell graft. The receptors were sampled from a human donor who donated a stem cell graft to a child with acute myeloid leukemia.

This clonotype was seen repeatedly, ten times or more. V gene TRBV5-5 combines with J gene TRBJ2-1, with D perhaps given as TRBD1 or TRBD2 (6 bases each). This CDR3 comprises 13 residues. Germline values: CDR1 SGHKS, CDR2 YYEKEE (reference sequence). The V gene lost 0 bases and the J gene lost 9 bases, with 10 bases spanning the gap. The CDR3: CASSLAGAVEQFF. The CDR3 bases are TGTGCCAGCAGCTTGGCGGGGGCAGTTGAGCAGTTCTTC.

The V and J genes are TRBV14 and TRBJ1-1; D is uncertain. Per the germline V gene, CDR1 is SGHDN and CDR2 is FVKESK. The CDR3 contains 14 residues. The ends were cut back, 2 bases at V and 3 bases at J, with 10 bases in the middle. CDR3 residues: CASSQTLDYTEAFF. Here the CDR3 DNA reads TGTGCCAGCAGCCAAACCCTAGACTACACTGAAGCTTTCTTT.

The sample holds many counts of this clonotype. The chain employs TRBV20-1 and TRBJ2-7; no definite D call. CDR1 is DFQATT, CDR2 SNEGSKA, per germline (reference sequence). The V end was cut by 3 bases, the J end by 0 bases, with 12 bases between. The CDR3 is 14 amino acids. The CDR3 DNA is TGCAGTGCTAGGCCGGTACAGAGCTCCTACGAGCAGTACGTC. Its translation: CSARPVQSSYEQYV.

The V gene is TRBV5-1, the J gene TRBJ1-1; a weak D match, TRBD1 (5 bases). Per germline, CDR1 SGHRS and CDR2 YFSETQ. CDR3 size: 14 residues. V was cut by 6 bases and J by 3 bases, with 15 bases left in between. CDR3 sequence (DNA): TGCGCCAGCACCACTTGGGGGGGGGACACTGAAGCTTTCTTT. Translated, it gives CASTTWGGDTEAFF.

Notes on this clonotype: This sequence may be a read error, since a much larger clone differs from it by one base. CDR3: CSARGTGEENEKLIF. The CDR3 bases are TGCAGTGCTAGAGGGACAGGGGAAGAAAATGAAAAACTGATTTTT. The chain has TRBV20-1 and TRBJ1-4; the match to TRBD1 covers 9 bases. This CDR3 spans 15 amino acids. The germline gives CDR1 DFQATT, CDR2 SNEGSKA (reference sequence).

V gene TRBV2 combines with J gene TRBJ2-7; the match to TRBD2 covers 10 bases. This CDR3 is 14 amino acids long. In germline, CDR1 is SNHLY, CDR2 FYNNEI. V trimming: 4 bases; J trimming: 4 bases; junction bases outside the gene matches: 4. CDR3 bases: TGTGCCAGCAGTGCCCTAGCGGGGGTGTACGAGCAGTACTTC. The encoded protein is CASSALAGVYEQYF.

This clonotype has just a few counts. The chain uses TRBV6-1 and TRBJ2-1; 8 positions agree with TRBD1. The V segment lost 0 bases and the J segment 3 bases; nucleotides outside the gene matches: 1. CDR3 length: 15 residues. Germline loops: CDR1 MNHNS, CDR2 SASEGT. The CDR3 loop is CASSEAGTGYNEQFF. CDR3 sequence (DNA): TGTGCCAGCAGTGAAGCTGGGACAGGCTACAATGAGCAGTTCTTC.

CDR3 protein: CASSPSGCYGYTF. In DNA, the CDR3 is TGTGCCAGCAGCCCCTCAGGGTGCTATGGCTACACCTTC. This chain uses TRBV6-1 with TRBJ1-2, with D perhaps matching TRBD1 (5 bases). V dropped 6 bases and J dropped 4 bases, with 12 bases sitting between them. The CDR3 covers 13 residues. The V gene's germline CDR1 is MNHNS and CDR2 SASEGT.

The chain employs TRBV14 and TRBJ2-3, with D perhaps TRBD1 or TRBD2 (6 bases each). V lost 4 bases and J lost 4, with 15 bases in between. Germline CDR1 SGHDN, CDR2 FVKESK. CDR3 length: 15 residues. For the CDR3, the DNA is TGTGCCAGCAGCCCCCGAGACGGGGGCCCAGATACGCAGTATTTT. Translating gives CASSPRDGGPDTQYF.

This clonotype occurred a few times. This chain links TRBV12-3 or TRBV12-4 with TRBJ2-5; possibly TRBD2 for D (6 bases). The length of the CDR3 is 13 residues. V lost 7 bases and J lost 9, with 18 bases in between. The CDR3 protein is CASTLSGFSSQYF. The CDR3 DNA is TGTGCCAGCACCCTTAGCGGATTTAGCTCCCAGTACTTC.

This rearrangement joins TRBV7-9 to TRBJ1-1; D possibly corresponds to TRBD1 (5 bases). CDR3 size: 14 residues. Germline assignment: CDR1 SEHNR and CDR2 FQNEAQ (reference sequence). The V end lost 2 bases, the J end lost 3 bases, and 10 bases lay between the germline ends. For the CDR3, the DNA is TGTGCCAGCAGCTTACCGGGGGTGGACACTGAAGCTTTCTTT. Its protein product is CASSLPGVDTEAFF.

This clonotype showed up many times. The junction departs from germline at one end; a sequencing error may be responsible. The gene calls are TRBV4-3 and TRBJ2-7; TRBD1 aligns across 10 bases. This CDR3 is built from 13 residues. Germline V CDR1 and CDR2: LGHNA, YSLEER. The CDR3 loop reads CASSLGTGDEQYF. Here the CDR3 DNA reads TGTGCCAGCAGCTTGGGGACAGGGGACGAGCAGTACTTC.

Ten or more counts support this clonotype. The CDR3 spells CASSRETGPRYEQYF. The DNA for the CDR3 is TGTGCCAGCAGCAGAGAAACGGGACCCCGCTACGAGCAGTACTTC. This chain connects TRBV5-6 to TRBJ2-7; tentatively, D is TRBD1 or TRBD2 (5 bases each). The V and J ends lost 4 bases and 3 bases respectively, with 17 bases between them. Per germline, CDR1 SGHDT and CDR2 YYEEEE. The CDR3 sequence is 15 residues long.